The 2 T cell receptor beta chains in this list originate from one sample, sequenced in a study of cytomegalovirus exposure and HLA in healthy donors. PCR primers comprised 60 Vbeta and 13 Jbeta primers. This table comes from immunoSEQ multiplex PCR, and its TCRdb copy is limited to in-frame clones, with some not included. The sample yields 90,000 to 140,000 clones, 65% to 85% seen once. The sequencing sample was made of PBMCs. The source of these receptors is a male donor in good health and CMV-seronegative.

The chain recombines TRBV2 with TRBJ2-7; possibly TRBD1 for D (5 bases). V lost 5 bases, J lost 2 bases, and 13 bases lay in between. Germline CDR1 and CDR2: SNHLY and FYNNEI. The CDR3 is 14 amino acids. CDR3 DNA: TGTGCCAGCAGTTACGAGACAGCCACCTACGAGCAGTACTTC. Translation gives CASSYETATYEQYF.

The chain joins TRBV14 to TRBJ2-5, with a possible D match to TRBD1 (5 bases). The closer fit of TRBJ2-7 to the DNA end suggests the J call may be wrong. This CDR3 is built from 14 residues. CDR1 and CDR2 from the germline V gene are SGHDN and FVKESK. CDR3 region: CASSGFDSFYEQYF. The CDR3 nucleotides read TGTGCCAGCAGCGGGTTCGACAGCTTTTACGAGCAGTACTTC.